Each of the 17 T cell receptor beta chains below was sequenced from the same sample in a study of blood T cell repertoires in COVID-19. The method was immunoSEQ multiplex PCR; TCRdb's version includes in-frame clones alone and lacks a portion of them. The repertoire holds roughly 190,000 clones, with roughly 87% as singletons. The sample comprised PBMCs or T cells enriched from blood (not recorded which). These receptors came from a young woman who had recovered from COVID-19.

The CDR3 DNA is TGTGCCAGCAGTTCCGCAGGGGGTCACACTGAAGCTTTCTTT. It codes for CASSSAGGHTEAFF. This rearrangement joins TRBV28 to TRBJ1-1; 7 nucleotides line up with TRBD1. The V segment lost 4 bases and the J segment 3 bases; nucleotides outside the gene matches: 5. There are 14 residues in the CDR3. CDR1 is MDHEN and CDR2 is SYDVKM in the germline V gene.

The chain couples TRBV7-9 to TRBJ1-2; D not resolved. The CDR3 is made up of 13 amino acids. Germline V lookup: CDR1 SEHNR, CDR2 FQNEAQ (reference sequence). The V gene lost 1 base and the J gene lost 5 bases, with 8 bases spanning the gap. In DNA, the CDR3 is TGTGCCAGCAGCTTAGGGACTCGGTATGGCTACACCTTC. It yields the protein CASSLGTRYGYTF. The full variable domain, completed using reference TRBV7-9 and TRBJ1-2, is DTGVSQNPRHKITKRGQNVTFRCDPISEHNRLYWYRQTLGQGPEFLTYFQNEAQLEKSRLLSDRFSAERPKGSFSTLEIQRTEQGDSAMYLCASSLGTRYGYTFGSGTRLTVV.

The chain couples TRBV7-3 to TRBJ2-3; maybe TRBD2 (6 bases). V lost 2 bases and J lost 0, with 9 bases in between. From germline, CDR1 is SGHTA and CDR2 FQGTGA. The CDR3 sequence is 15 residues long. Written as DNA, the CDR3 is TGTGCCAGCAGCTTACTCGGGGGTAGCACAGATACGCAGTATTTT. Its protein is CASSLLGGSTDTQYF.

The chain is built from TRBV7-2 and TRBJ1-6; D ambiguous. V gave up 0 bases and J gave up 7 bases, with 7 bases separating them. This CDR3 is built from 14 residues. CDR1 and CDR2 from the germline V gene are SGHTA and FQGNSA. Written as DNA, the CDR3 is TGTGCCAGCAGCTTAGCGGGCCAGAATTCACCCCTCCACTTT. Protein: CASSLAGQNSPLHF.

The chain couples TRBV5-1 to TRBJ2-1; D might be TRBD1 (5 bases). This CDR3 comprises 16 residues. Trimming removed 4 bases at V and 8 bases at J, with 22 bases between. Per germline, CDR1 SGHRS and CDR2 YFSETQ. The CDR3 DNA reads TGCGCCAGCAGCACCCTAGTGGGCAGGGATTCGGATGAGCAGTTCTTC. Protein product: CASSTLVGRDSDEQFF.

This clone was recorded once. The chain has TRBV24-1 and TRBJ2-5; 10 bases fit TRBD2. Germline trimming cut 3 bases from V and 7 bases from J; bases unmatched to any gene: 16. The length of the CDR3 is 18 residues. The V gene's germline CDR1 is KGHDR and CDR2 SFDVKD. Here the CDR3 DNA reads TGTGCCACCAGTGATCCCCCGGGGAGCGGGAGGGGTTCTGGGACCCAGTACTTC. It codes for CATSDPPGSGRGSGTQYF.

CDR3 residues: CASGSGGTDTQYF. The CDR3 nucleotides are TGTGCTAGTGGTTCAGGGGGCACAGATACGCAGTATTTT. This chain connects TRBV12-5 to TRBJ2-3, with D perhaps TRBD1 (6 bases). The CDR3 runs 13 residues. Trimming cost V 4 bases and J 1 base, with 6 bases left between them. Germline assignment: CDR1 LGHNT and CDR2 FRNRAP. Based on the CDR3 plus reference TRBV12-5 and TRBJ2-3, the full variable domain is DARVTQTPRHKVTEMGQEVTMRCQPILGHNTVFWYRQTMMQGLELLAYFRNRAPLDDSGMPKDRFSAEMPDATLATLKIQPSEPRDSAVYFCASGSGGTDTQYFGPGTRLTVL.

In nucleotides, the CDR3 is TGTGCCACCGGGGAAGGGGCCATGAACACTGAAGCTTTCTTT. Protein product: CATGEGAMNTEAFF. This sequence joins TRBV15 and TRBJ1-1; weak D call: TRBD1 (5 bases). Trimming took off 8 bases at V and 0 bases at J, with 13 bases between the two ends. Germline V gene sequence: CDR1 LNHNV, CDR2 YYDKDF (reference sequence). The CDR3 runs 14 residues.

This clone was seen only once. V and J are TRBV18 and TRBJ2-2, with 9 positions matching TRBD2. Looked up from germline, CDR1 is KGHSH and CDR2 is LQKENI. The trim removed 4 bases at V and 4 bases at J, leaving 10 bases unmatched. This CDR3 is built from 17 residues. CDR3 DNA: TGTGCCAGCTCACACCCGGGACTAGCTTATGCCACCGGGGAGCTGTTTTTT. Its protein product is CASSHPGLAYATGELFF.

The chain combines TRBV27 with TRBJ1-2; 9 bases fit TRBD1. This CDR3 spans 12 amino acids. V trimming: 6 bases; J trimming: 8 bases; junction bases outside the gene matches: 4. CDR1 is MNHEY and CDR2 is SMNVEV in the germline V gene (reference sequence). This CDR3 reads CASRDRGDGYTF. CDR3 sequence (DNA): TGTGCCAGCAGGGACAGGGGAGACGGCTACACCTTC.

This clone was observed once. V gene TRBV30 combines with J gene TRBJ2-7; TRBD1 matches 8 bases. From germline, CDR1 is GTSNPN and CDR2 SVGIG (reference sequence). V shed 5 bases, J shed 3 bases, and the junction held 3 bases outside the gene matches. The CDR3 loop spans 12 amino acids. CDR3 sequence: CAWGQGNYEQYF. As DNA, the CDR3 is TGTGCCTGGGGACAGGGAAACTACGAGCAGTACTTC.

The chain joins TRBV4-2 to TRBJ1-1, with D tentatively TRBD1 (6 bases). Looked up from germline, CDR1 is LGHNA and CDR2 is YNFKEQ. V was cut by 1 base and J by 5 bases, with 20 bases left in between. This CDR3 spans 17 amino acids. The DNA for the CDR3 is TGTGCCAGCAGCCAAGTCCGAGGGGGAGAAAGAGATACTGAAGCTTTCTTT. Translation gives CASSQVRGGERDTEAFF.

The rearrangement links TRBV7-6 to TRBJ2-5, with 9 nucleotides matching TRBD1. The ends lost 5 bases at V and 2 bases at J; junction bases unmatched: 18. Germline CDR1 reads SGHVS; CDR2 reads FNYEAQ. CDR3 length: 19 amino acids. The CDR3 is CASSLRPGQGDGRQETQYF. The CDR3 DNA reads TGTGCCAGCAGCCTACGGCCGGGACAGGGCGACGGGCGGCAAGAGACCCAGTACTTC.

V usage is TRBV11-3 and J usage is TRBJ1-1; possibly TRBD1 for D (5 bases). Germline loops: CDR1 SGHNT, CDR2 YENEEA. The CDR3 covers 15 residues. Deletions cut 5 bases from V and 5 bases from J, with 18 bases between. Here the CDR3 reads CASSHPRGMGTEAFF. The DNA of the CDR3 is TGTGCCAGCAGCCATCCACGGGGGATGGGGACTGAAGCTTTCTTT.

The chain is built from TRBV7-8 and TRBJ1-1; no definite D call. V shed 2 bases and J shed 4 bases, with 11 bases lying between them. CDR1 is SGHVS and CDR2 is FQNEAQ in the germline V gene. The CDR3 consists of 14 residues. CDR3 protein: CASSLMMGSTEAFF. The CDR3 DNA reads as TGTGCCAGCAGCTTAATGATGGGGAGCACTGAAGCTTTCTTT.

This rearrangement joins TRBV9 to TRBJ2-7, with D possibly being TRBD1 (6 bases). Trimming removed 0 bases at V and 3 bases at J, with 13 bases between. The CDR3 is 15 amino acids. Germline V gene sequence: CDR1 SGDLS, CDR2 YYNGEE. CDR3 nucleotide sequence: TGTGCCAGCAGCGTAGGGGGGACACCTAACTACGAGCAGTACTTC. Translation gives CASSVGGTPNYEQYF.

J is TRBJ1-1 and V is TRBV7-2; the match to TRBD1 covers 9 bases. Germline V lookup: CDR1 SGHTA, CDR2 FQGNSA. The CDR3 has 16 amino acids. V lost 4 bases, J lost 1 base, and 7 bases stayed unmatched. The CDR3 DNA reads TGTGCCAGCAGCTCGCACCCGGGACAGGGGAACACTGAAGCTTTCTTT. This translates into CASSSHPGQGNTEAFF.